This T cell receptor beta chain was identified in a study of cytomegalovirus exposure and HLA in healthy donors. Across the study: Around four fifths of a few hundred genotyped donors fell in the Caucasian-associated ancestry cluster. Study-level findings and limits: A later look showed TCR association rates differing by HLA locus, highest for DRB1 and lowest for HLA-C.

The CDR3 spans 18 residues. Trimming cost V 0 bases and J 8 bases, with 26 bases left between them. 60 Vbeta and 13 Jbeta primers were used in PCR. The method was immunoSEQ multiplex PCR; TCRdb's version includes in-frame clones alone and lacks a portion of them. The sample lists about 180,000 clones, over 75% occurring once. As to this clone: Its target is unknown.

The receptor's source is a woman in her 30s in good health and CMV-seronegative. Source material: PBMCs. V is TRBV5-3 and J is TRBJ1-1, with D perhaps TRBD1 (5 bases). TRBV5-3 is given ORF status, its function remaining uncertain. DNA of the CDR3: TGTGCCAGAAGCTTGGTGTATAAGCCGGGACGGAGGGAGGCAGAAGCTTTCTTT. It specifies CARSLVYKPGRREAEAFF.